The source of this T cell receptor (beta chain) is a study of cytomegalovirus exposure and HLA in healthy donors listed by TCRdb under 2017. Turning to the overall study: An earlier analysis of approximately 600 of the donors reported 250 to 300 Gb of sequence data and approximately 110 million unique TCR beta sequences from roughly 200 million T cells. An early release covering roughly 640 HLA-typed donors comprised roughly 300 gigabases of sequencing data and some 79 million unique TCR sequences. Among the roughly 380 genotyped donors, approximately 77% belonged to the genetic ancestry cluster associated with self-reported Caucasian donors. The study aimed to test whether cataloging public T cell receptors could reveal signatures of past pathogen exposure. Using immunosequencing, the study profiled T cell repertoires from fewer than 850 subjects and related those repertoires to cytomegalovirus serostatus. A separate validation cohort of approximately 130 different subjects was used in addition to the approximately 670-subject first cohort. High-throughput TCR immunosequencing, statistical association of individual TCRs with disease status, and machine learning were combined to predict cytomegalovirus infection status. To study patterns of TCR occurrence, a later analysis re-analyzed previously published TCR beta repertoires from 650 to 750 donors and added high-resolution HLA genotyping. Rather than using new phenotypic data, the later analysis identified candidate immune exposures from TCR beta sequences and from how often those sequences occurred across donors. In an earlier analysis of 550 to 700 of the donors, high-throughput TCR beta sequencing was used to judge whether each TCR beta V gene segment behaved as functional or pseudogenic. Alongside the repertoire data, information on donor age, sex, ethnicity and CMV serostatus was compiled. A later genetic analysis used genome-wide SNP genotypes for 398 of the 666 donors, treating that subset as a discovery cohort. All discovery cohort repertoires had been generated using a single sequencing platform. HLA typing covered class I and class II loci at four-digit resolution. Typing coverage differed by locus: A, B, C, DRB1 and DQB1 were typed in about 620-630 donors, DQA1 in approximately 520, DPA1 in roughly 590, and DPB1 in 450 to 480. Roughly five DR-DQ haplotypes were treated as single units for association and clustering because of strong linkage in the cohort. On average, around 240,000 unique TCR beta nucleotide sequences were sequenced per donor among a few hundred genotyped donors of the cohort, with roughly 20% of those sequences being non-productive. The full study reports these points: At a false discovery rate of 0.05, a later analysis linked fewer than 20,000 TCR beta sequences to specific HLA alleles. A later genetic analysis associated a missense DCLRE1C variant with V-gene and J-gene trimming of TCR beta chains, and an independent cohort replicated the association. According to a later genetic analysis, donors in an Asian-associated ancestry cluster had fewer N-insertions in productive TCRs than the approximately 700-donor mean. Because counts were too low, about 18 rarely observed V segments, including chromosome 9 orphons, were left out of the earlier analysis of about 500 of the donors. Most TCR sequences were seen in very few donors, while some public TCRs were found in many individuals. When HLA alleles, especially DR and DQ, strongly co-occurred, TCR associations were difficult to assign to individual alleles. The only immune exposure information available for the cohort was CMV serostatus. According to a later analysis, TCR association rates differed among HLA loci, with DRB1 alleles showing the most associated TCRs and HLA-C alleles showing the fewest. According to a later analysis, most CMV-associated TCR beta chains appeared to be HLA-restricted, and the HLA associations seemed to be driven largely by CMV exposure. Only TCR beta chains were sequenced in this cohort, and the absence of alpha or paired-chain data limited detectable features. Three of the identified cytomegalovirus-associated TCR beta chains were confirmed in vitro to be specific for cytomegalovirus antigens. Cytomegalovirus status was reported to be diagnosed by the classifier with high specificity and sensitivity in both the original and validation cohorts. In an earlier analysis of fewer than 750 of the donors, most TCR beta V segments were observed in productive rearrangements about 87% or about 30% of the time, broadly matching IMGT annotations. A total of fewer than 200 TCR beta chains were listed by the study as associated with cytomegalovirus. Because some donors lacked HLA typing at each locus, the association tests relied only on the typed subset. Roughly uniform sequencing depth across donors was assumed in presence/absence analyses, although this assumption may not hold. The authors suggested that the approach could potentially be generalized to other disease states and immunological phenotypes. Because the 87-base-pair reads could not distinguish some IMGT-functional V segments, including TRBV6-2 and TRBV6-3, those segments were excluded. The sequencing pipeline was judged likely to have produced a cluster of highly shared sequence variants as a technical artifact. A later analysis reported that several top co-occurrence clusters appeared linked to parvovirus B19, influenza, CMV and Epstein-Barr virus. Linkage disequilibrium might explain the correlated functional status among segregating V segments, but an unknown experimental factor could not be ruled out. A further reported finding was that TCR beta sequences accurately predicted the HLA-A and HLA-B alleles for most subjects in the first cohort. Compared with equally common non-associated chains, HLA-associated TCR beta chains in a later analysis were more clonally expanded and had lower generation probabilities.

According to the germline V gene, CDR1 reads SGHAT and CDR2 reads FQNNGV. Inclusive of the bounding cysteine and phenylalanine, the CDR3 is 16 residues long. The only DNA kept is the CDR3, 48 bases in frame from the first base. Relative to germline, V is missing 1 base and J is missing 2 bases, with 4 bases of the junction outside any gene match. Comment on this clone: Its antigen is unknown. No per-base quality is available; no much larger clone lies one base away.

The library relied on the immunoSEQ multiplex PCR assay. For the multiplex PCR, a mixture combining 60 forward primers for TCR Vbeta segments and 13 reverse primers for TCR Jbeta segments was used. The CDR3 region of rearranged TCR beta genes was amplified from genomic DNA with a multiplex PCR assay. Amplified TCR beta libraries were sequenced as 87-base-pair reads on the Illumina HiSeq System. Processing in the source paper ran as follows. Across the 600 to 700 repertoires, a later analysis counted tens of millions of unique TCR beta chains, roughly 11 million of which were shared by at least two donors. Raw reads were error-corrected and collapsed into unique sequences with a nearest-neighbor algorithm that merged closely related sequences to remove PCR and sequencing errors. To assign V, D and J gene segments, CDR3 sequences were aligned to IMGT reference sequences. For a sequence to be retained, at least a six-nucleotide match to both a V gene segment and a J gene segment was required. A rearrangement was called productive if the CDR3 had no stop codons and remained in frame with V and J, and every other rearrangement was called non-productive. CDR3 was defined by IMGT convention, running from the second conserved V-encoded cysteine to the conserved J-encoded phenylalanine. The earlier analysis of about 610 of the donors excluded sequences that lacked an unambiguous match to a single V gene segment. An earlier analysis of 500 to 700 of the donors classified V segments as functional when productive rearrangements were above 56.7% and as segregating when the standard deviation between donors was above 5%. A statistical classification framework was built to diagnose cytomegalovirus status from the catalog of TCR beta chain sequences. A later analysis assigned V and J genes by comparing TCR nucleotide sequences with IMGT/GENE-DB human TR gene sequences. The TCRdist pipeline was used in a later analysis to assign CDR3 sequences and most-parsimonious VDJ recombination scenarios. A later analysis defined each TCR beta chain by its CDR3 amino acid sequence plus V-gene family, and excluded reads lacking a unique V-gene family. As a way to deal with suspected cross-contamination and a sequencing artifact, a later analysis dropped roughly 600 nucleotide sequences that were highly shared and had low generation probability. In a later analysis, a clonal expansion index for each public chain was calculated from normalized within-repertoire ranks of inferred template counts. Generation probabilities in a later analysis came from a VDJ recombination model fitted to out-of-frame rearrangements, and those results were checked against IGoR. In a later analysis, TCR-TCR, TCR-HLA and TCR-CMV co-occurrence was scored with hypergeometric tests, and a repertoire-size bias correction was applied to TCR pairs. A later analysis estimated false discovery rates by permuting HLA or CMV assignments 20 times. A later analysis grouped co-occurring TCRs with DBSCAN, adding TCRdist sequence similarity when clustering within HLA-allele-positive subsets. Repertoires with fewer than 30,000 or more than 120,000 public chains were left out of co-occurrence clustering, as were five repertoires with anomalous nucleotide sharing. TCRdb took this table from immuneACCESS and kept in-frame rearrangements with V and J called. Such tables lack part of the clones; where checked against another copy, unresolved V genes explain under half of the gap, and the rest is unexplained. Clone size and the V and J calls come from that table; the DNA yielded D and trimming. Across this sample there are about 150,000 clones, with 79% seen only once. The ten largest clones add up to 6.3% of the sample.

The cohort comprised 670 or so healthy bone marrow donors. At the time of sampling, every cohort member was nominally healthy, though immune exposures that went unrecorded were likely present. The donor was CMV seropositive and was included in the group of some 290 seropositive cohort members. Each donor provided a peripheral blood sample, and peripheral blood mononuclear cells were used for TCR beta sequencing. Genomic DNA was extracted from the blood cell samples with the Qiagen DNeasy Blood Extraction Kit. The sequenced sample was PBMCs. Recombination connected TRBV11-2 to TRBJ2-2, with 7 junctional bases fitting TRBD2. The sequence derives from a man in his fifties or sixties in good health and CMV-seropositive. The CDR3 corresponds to CASSLGAGANTGELFF. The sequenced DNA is TGTGCCAGCAGCTTAGGGGCGGGAGCCAACACCGGGGAGCTGTTTTTT.